This T cell receptor (beta chain) was identified in a study of T cell responses to AZD1222 COVID-19 vaccine. This CDR3 has 14 amino acids. V lost 3 bases to trimming and J lost 3 bases, with 10 bases between them. Germline lookup yields CDR1 KGHSH and CDR2 LQKENI. This clone has just a few counts. Repertoires were generated with immunoSEQ multiplex PCR, while TCRdb's copy carries only in-frame clones and drops some. The sample lists some 200,000 clones; 91% were seen once. The sequence was obtained from an adult who received the AZD1222 COVID-19 vaccine. The sample here was peripheral blood, taken 28 days after the second AZD1222 dose. This rearrangement joins TRBV18 to TRBJ2-3; D gene uncertain. The CDR3 loop is CASSPTTLTDTQYF. Written as DNA, the CDR3 is TGTGCCAGCTCACCCACAACACTAACAGATACGCAGTATTTT.